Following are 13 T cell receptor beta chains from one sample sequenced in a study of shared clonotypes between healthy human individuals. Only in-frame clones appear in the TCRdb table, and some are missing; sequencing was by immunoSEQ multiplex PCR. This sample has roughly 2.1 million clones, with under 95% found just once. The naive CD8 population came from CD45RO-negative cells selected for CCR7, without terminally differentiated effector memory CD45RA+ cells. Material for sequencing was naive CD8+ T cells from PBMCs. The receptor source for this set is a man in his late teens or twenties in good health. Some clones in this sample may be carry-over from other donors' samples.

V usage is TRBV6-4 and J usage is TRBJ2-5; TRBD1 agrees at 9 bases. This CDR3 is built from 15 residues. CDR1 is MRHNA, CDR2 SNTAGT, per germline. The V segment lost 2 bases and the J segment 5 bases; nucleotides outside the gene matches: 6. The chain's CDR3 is CASSDEGQGRETQYF. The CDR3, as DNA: TGTGCCAGCAGTGACGAAGGACAGGGGAGGGAGACCCAGTACTTC.

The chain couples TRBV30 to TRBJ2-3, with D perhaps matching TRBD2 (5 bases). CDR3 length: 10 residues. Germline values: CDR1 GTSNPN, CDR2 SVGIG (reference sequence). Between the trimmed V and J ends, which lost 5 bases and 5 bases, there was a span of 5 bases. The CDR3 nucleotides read TGTGCCTGGGCGGGAGATACGCAGTATTTT. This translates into CAWAGDTQYF.

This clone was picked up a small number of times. The CDR3 coding sequence is TGTGCCAGCAGGGCAGGTAGTACTGAAGCTTTCTTT. This gives the protein CASRAGSTEAFF. The rearrangement uses TRBV5-4 and TRBJ1-1; D gene ambiguous. The CDR3 is 12 amino acids. CDR1 and CDR2 from the germline V gene are SGHNT and YYREEE (reference sequence). The germline V and J ends were trimmed by 5 bases and 5 bases, with 10 bases remaining between them.

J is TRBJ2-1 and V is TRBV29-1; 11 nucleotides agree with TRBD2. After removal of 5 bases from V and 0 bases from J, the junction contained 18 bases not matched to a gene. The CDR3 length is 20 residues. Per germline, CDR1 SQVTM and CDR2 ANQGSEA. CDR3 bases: TGCAGCGTTAAAGGTAGCCGACTAGCGGGATGGGAGAGCTCCTACAATGAGCAGTTCTTC. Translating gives CSVKGSRLAGWESSYNEQFF.

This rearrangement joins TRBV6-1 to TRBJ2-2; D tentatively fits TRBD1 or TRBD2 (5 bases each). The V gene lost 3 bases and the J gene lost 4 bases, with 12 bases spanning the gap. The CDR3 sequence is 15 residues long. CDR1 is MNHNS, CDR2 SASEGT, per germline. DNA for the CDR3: TGTGCCAGCAGTGATCGGGACGCGAGCACCGGGGAGCTGTTTTTT. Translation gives CASSDRDASTGELFF.

CDR3 nucleotides: TGTGCCAGCAGCCCCGCGTCGGGGTACCCGTACGAGCAGTACTTC. It encodes CASSPASGYPYEQYF. The rearrangement uses TRBV5-6 and TRBJ2-7; TRBD2 is a possible D gene (5 bases). The CDR3 runs to 15 residues. The V end lost 4 bases, the J end lost 4 bases, and 18 bases lay between the germline ends. Per germline, CDR1 SGHDT and CDR2 YYEEEE.

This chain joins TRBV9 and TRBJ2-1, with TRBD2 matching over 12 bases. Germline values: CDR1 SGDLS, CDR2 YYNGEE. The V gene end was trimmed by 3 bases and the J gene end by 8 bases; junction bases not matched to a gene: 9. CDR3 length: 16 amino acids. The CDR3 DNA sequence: TGTGCCAGCAGCGCCTCTAGCGGGAGGGGGAATGATGAGCAGTTCTTC. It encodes CASSASSGRGNDEQFF.

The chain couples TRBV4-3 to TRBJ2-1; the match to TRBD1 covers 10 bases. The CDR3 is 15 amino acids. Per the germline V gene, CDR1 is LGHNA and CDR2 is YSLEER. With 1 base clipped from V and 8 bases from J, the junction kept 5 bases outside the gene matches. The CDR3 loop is CASSQGGTGVDEQFF. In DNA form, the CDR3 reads TGCGCCAGCAGCCAAGGTGGGACAGGGGTTGATGAGCAGTTCTTC.

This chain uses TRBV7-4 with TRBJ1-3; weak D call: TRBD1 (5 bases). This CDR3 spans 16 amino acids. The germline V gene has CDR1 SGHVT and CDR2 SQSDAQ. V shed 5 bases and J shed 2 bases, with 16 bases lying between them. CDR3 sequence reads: CASSAIAGRAGNTIYF. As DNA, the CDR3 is TGTGCCAGCAGCGCAATCGCGGGCAGGGCTGGAAACACCATATATTTT. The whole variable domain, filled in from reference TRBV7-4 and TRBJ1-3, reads GAGVSQSPRYKVAKRGRDVALRCDSISGHVTLYWYRQTLGQGSEVLTYSQSDAQRDKSGRPSGRFSAERPERSVSTLKIQRTEQGDSAVYLCASSAIAGRAGNTIYFGEGSWLTVV.

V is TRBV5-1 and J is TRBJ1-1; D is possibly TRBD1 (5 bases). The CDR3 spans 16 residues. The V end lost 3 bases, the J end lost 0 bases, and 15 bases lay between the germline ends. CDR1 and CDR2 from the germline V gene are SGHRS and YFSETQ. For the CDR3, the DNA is TGCGCCAGCAGCTGGGGGACGATCGAGTTGAACACTGAAGCTTTCTTT. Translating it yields CASSWGTIELNTEAFF.

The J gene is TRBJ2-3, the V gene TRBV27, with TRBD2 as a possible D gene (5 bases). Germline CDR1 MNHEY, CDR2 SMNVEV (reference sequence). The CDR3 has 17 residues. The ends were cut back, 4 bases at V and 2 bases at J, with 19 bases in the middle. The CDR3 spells CASSSPRLWETTDTQYF. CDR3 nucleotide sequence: TGTGCCAGCAGTTCGCCCCGGCTGTGGGAGACCACAGATACGCAGTATTTT.

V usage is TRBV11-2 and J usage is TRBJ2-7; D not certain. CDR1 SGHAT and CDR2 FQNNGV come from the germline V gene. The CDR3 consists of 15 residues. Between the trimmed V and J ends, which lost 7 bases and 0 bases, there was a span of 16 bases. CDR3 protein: CASTIQRFSSYEQYF. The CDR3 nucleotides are TGTGCCAGCACCATCCAGCGCTTCAGCTCCTACGAGCAGTACTTC.

The CDR3 nucleotides are TGTGCCAGCTCACCGGACTTCTCCTACGAGCAGTACTTC. Translating it yields CASSPDFSYEQYF. V gene TRBV18 combines with J gene TRBJ2-7, with D possibly matching TRBD2 (5 bases). V was clipped by 3 bases and J by 0 bases, with 6 bases between them. Germline assignment: CDR1 KGHSH and CDR2 LQKENI. The CDR3 length is 13 residues.